This passage covers 9 T cell receptor beta chains from one sample sequenced in a study of T-cell reconstitution after alpha-beta-depleted transplantation in children. Preparation of the TCRbeta library involved a method that used unique molecular identifiers. TCRdb re-analysed the PCR reads in MiXCR, keeping a single row per CDR3 protein. This table holds 75,000 to 80,000 distinct CDR3 sequences, over 15% found once. Sequenced here: PBMCs, mostly from graft donor cells, sampled 360 days after TCRalphabeta/CD19-depleted stem cell transplant. These receptors were collected from a male patient aged 2 to 9 who had a stem cell transplant for acute lymphoblastic leukemia, so the T cells may come from the graft donor.

The rearrangement joins TRBV7-6 to TRBJ2-3; 8 nucleotides align to TRBD2. The germline gives CDR1 SGHVS, CDR2 FNYEAQ. The CDR3 sequence is 15 residues long. The trim removed 3 bases at V and 5 bases at J, leaving 7 bases unmatched. The CDR3 is CASSFHIAGQDTQYF. Written as DNA, the CDR3 is TGTGCCAGCAGCTTTCATATAGCGGGACAAGATACGCAGTATTTT. Based on the CDR3 plus reference TRBV7-6 and TRBJ2-3, the full variable domain is GAGVSQSPRYKVTKRGQDVALRCDPISGHVSLYWYRQALGQGPEFLTYFNYEAQQDKSGLPNDRFSAERPEGSISTLTIQRTEQRDSAMYRCASSFHIAGQDTQYFGPGTRLTVL.

This clonotype was picked up many times. At one boundary the junction diverges from the germline segment, which might be a read error. The chain has TRBV7-7 and TRBJ2-1, with 12 positions matching TRBD2. CDR3 size: 18 residues. CDR1 and CDR2 (germline): SSHAT, FNYEAQ (reference sequence). The CDR3 sequence: CASSSRPPGLAGINEQFF. DNA for the CDR3: TGTGCTAGCAGCTCCCGGCCGCCGGGACTAGCGGGTATCAATGAGCAGTTCTTC. Together with reference TRBV7-7 and TRBJ2-1, the CDR3 gives the full variable domain: GAGVSQSPRYKVTKRGQDVTLRCDPISSHATLYWYQQALGQGPEFLTYFNYEAQPDKSGLPSDRFSAERPEGSISTLTIQRTEQRDSAMYRCASSSRPPGLAGINEQFFGPGTRLTVL.

The V and J genes are TRBV7-2 and TRBJ2-7, with 9 bases identical to TRBD2. Germline CDR1 and CDR2: SGHTA and FQGNSA. The CDR3 is 16 amino acids. V trimming: 0 bases; J trimming: 2 bases; junction bases outside the gene matches: 5. CDR3 nucleotides: TGTGCCAGCAGCTTAGCGGCCGCGGGAGGGCCCTACGAGCAGTACTTC. This sequence encodes CASSLAAAGGPYEQYF. Supplemented by reference TRBV7-2 and TRBJ2-7, the full variable domain reads GAGVSQSPSNKVTEKGKDVELRCDPISGHTALYWYRQSLGQGLEFLIYFQGNSAPDKSGLPSDRFSAERTGGSVSTLTIQRTQQEDSAVYLCASSLAAAGGPYEQYFGPGTRLTVT.

This clonotype appeared a few times. The chain carries TRBV11-2 and TRBJ2-7, with TRBD2 identical over 13 bases. The CDR3 length is 18 residues. Germline loops: CDR1 SGHAT, CDR2 FQNNGV. Trimming at V came to 0 bases and at J to 1 base, leaving 6 bases not matched to a gene. The CDR3 is CASSLDRGLAGYSYEQYF. The CDR3 coding sequence is TGTGCCAGCAGCTTAGATCGGGGACTAGCGGGATATTCCTACGAGCAGTACTTC.

This clonotype was seen ten or more times. The J gene is TRBJ2-3, the V gene TRBV24-1; the D is unclear. The CDR3 is 13 amino acids. V was pared by 7 bases and J by 3 bases, with 10 bases between. CDR1 is KGHDR, CDR2 SFDVKD, per germline. The CDR3 spells CATRGSRTDTQYF. In nucleotides, the CDR3 is TGTGCCACCAGAGGGTCAAGGACAGATACGCAGTATTTT.

V is TRBV6-5 and J is TRBJ2-7; 8 bases line up with TRBD2. The CDR3 contains 15 residues. V was pared by 0 bases and J by 2 bases, with 3 bases of the junction left unmatched. Germline V lookup: CDR1 MNHEY, CDR2 SVGAGI. CDR3 sequence reads: CASSYSLAGAYEQYF. The CDR3 DNA follows: TGTGCCAGCAGTTACTCCCTAGCGGGTGCCTACGAGCAGTACTTC.

V usage is TRBV5-5 and J usage is TRBJ2-6; TRBD1 matches at 9 bases. There are 16 residues in the CDR3. V lost 4 bases, J lost 0 bases, and 2 bases stayed unmatched. Germline V gene lookup returns CDR1 SGHKS and CDR2 YYEKEE (reference sequence). The CDR3 region has the DNA TGTGCCAGCAGCCCGGGACAGGGCTCTGGGGCCAACGTCCTGACTTTC. This gives the protein CASSPGQGSGANVLTF.

This clonotype was seen only once. V usage is TRBV6-5 and J usage is TRBJ2-1; tentatively, D is TRBD1 (5 bases). Trimming removed 1 base at V and 2 bases at J, with 12 bases between. Germline CDR1 and CDR2: MNHEY and SVGAGI. The CDR3 extends over 16 amino acids. The CDR3 DNA follows: TGTGCCAGCAGTTACTTGACAGTTTCCCCCTACAATGAGCAGTTCTTC. Protein sequence: CASSYLTVSPYNEQFF.

This clonotype was seen more than once but under ten times. The rearrangement uses TRBV4-2 and TRBJ2-7; the D is unclear. V was cut by 0 bases and J by 4 bases, with 10 bases left in between. Looked up from germline, CDR1 is LGHNA and CDR2 is YNFKEQ. CDR3 length equals 14 residues. The DNA for the CDR3 is TGTGCCAGCAGCCAAGACAAGGGCCCGTACGAGCAGTACTTC. This sequence encodes CASSQDKGPYEQYF.